This TCR beta chain is drawn from a study of cytomegalovirus exposure and HLA in healthy donors. The CDR3 totals 15 residues. Germline lookup yields CDR1 SGHTA and CDR2 FQGNSA. V shed 3 bases and J shed 0 bases, with 9 bases lying between them. PCR involved 60 Vbeta and 13 Jbeta primers. The method was immunoSEQ multiplex PCR; TCRdb's version includes in-frame clones alone and lacks a portion of them. The sample lists 95,000 to 150,000 clones, 83% occurring once. Sequencing was done on a sample of PBMCs. This chain connects TRBV7-2 to TRBJ2-1; D is perhaps TRBD2 (5 bases). This receptor was taken from a woman in her 40s in good health and CMV-seropositive. CDR3 nucleotides: TGTGCCAGCAGCTTGACTACCCCCTCCTACAATGAGCAGTTCTTC. The encoded protein is CASSLTTPSYNEQFF.